This passage covers 6 T cell receptor beta chains from one sample sequenced in a study of T cells after yellow fever vaccination. TCRdb redid the calling of the 5' RACE reads with MiXCR, one entry per CDR3 protein. Found here are 300,000 to 450,000 distinct CDR3 sequences, 6% to 8% of them singletons; the top ten hold 15%. Sequenced here: PBMCs, sampled 5 days after the yellow fever booster vaccination. All receptors come from a man aged 30 to 45 who received the YFV17D yellow fever vaccine.

The chain recombines TRBV9 with TRBJ1-5; no clear D gene. Germline V gene sequence: CDR1 SGDLS, CDR2 YYNGEE. Trimming shortened V by 0 bases and J by 4 bases, and 11 bases separated the two germline ends. The CDR3 is 15 amino acids. CDR3 region: CASSVERFTNQPQHF. CDR3 sequence (DNA): TGTGCCAGCAGCGTAGAGAGGTTTACAAATCAGCCCCAGCATTTT.

This clonotype was counted at least ten times. The chain joins TRBV4-3 to TRBJ2-7; D is unclear. CDR3 length: 15 residues. CDR1 LGHNA and CDR2 YSLEER come from the germline V gene. V dropped 0 bases and J dropped 2 bases, with 11 bases sitting between them. The CDR3, as DNA: TGCGCCAGCAGCCAAGATAGGCCTGCCCCCTACGAGCAGTACTTC. This codes for CASSQDRPAPYEQYF.

This clonotype was recorded a few times. The chain is built from TRBV9 and TRBJ2-1; the D gene could be TRBD1 or TRBD2 (5 bases each). The ends were cut back, 3 bases at V and 7 bases at J, with 14 bases in the middle. CDR3 size: 14 residues. CDR1 and CDR2 (germline): SGDLS, YYNGEE. CDR3 coding DNA: TGTGCCAGCAGCGCCCTGGGTGGGGGTAATGAGCAGTTCTTC. Translating it yields CASSALGGGNEQFF.

The J gene is TRBJ1-4, the V gene TRBV20-1, with a weak D call TRBD1 (6 bases). The CDR3 runs 16 residues. Trimming took off 5 bases at V and 5 bases at J, with 21 bases between the two ends. Germline CDR1 DFQATT, CDR2 SNEGSKA (reference sequence). CDR3 in DNA: TGCAGTGCTCCCCGGGACAAGGAACGGGGAAATGAAAAACTGTTTTTT. Its protein product is CSAPRDKERGNEKLFF.

This clonotype was seen a handful of times. The rearrangement links TRBV7-2 to TRBJ2-7; D might be TRBD2 (5 bases). The ends were cut back, 3 bases at V and 7 bases at J, with 10 bases in the middle. The CDR3 has 12 amino acids. Germline V gene sequence: CDR1 SGHTA, CDR2 FQGNSA. The CDR3 nucleotides read TGTGCCAGCAGCTTCGGGGTGAAAGAGCAGTACTTC. It translates to CASSFGVKEQYF.

The rearrangement joins TRBV29-1 to TRBJ2-3; 8 bases line up with TRBD1. Trimming at V came to 7 bases and at J to 0 bases, leaving 3 bases not matched to a gene. This CDR3 contains 13 residues. CDR1 and CDR2 (germline): SQVTM, ANQGSEA. CDR3 bases: TGCAGCGGAGGACAGGGAAGCACAGATACGCAGTATTTT. Its translation: CSGGQGSTDTQYF.